This T cell receptor (beta chain) was captured by sequencing in a study of blood T cells in healthy people across ages. Study results and caveats: The long-lived group displayed more naive CD4+ cells, plus higher diversity, than the aged donors did. In older individuals, TCR beta diversity per million T cells was lower, falling roughly linearly with age.

A sample-barcoded 5' primer and a J-beta primer mix were used in a second PCR of about 7 to 11 cycles. Each TCR beta cDNA got a 12-nucleotide random molecular identifier. TCRdb recomputed calls from the 5' RACE reads with MiXCR, one row per CDR3 protein. The sample holds about 1.4 million distinct CDR3 sequences, approximately 59% seen once. This CDR3 region has 15 residues. V was pared by 0 bases and J by 11 bases, with 19 bases between. Germline lookup yields CDR1 LGHNA and CDR2 YSLEER. A note on this clonotype: Its antigen remains unidentified.

The sample consisted of blood. This receptor was obtained from a man between 18 and 29 years old in good health. V gene TRBV4-3 combines with J gene TRBJ2-5; D unresolved. The CDR3 here is CASSQDRGSSDEQYF. CDR3 DNA sequence: TGCGCCAGCAGCCAAGATCGAGGAAGTTCGGATGAGCAGTACTTC.